These T cell receptor beta chains were read from a single sample in a study of PD-1 blockade in mismatch repair-deficient tumors. Assay: immunoSEQ multiplex PCR; the TCRdb copy retains only in-frame clones and omits some. The sample lists roughly 120,000 clones; almost 90% were seen once. The starting material was peripheral blood, obtained 70 to 72 weeks after starting pembrolizumab. The receptors here all came from an adult with mismatch repair-deficient cancer. The CDR3 runs from the conserved cysteine through the conserved F or W. The D gene is left open where the match is weak. The size field is filled for only some rows; it gives once, few, many or a size class.

cdr3_length: 13
v_call: TRBV5-5
d_call: -
j_call: TRBJ2-7
clone_size: once
cdr3_aa: CASSSDRAYEQYF
cdr3_nt: TGTGCCAGCAGCTCCGATAGGGCTTACGAGCAGTACTTC

cdr3_length: 16
v_call: TRBV28
d_call: TRBD1
j_call: TRBJ2-5
clone_size: -
cdr3_aa: CASSPTGGAGQETQYF
cdr3_nt: TGTGCCAGCAGTCCTACAGGGGGCGCGGGTCAAGAGACCCAGTACTTC

cdr3_length: 13
v_call: TRBV9
d_call: -
j_call: TRBJ2-1
clone_size: -
cdr3_aa: CASSVAADNEQFF
cdr3_nt: TGTGCCAGCAGCGTAGCGGCGGACAATGAGCAGTTCTTC

cdr3_length: 15
v_call: TRBV11-3
d_call: -
j_call: TRBJ2-7
clone_size: -
cdr3_aa: CASSLELVTLIEQYF
cdr3_nt: TGTGCCAGCAGCTTAGAATTGGTCACCTTAATCGAGCAGTACTTC

cdr3_length: 12
v_call: TRBV7-9
d_call: -
j_call: TRBJ2-3
clone_size: -
cdr3_aa: CASSQSPDTQYF
cdr3_nt: TGTGCCAGCAGCCAGAGCCCAGATACGCAGTATTTT

cdr3_length: 14
v_call: TRBV18
d_call: TRBD2
j_call: TRBJ2-7
clone_size: -
cdr3_aa: CASSPPGLAYEQYF
cdr3_nt: TGTGCCAGCTCACCGCCGGGACTAGCTTACGAGCAGTACTTC

cdr3_length: 17
v_call: TRBV4-3
d_call: TRBD2
j_call: TRBJ2-1
clone_size: -
cdr3_aa: CASSLQTGTSGYNEQFF
cdr3_nt: TGCGCCAGCAGCCTACAAACCGGGACTAGCGGCTACAATGAGCAGTTCTTC

cdr3_length: 14
v_call: TRBV5-4
d_call: -
j_call: TRBJ2-5
clone_size: -
cdr3_aa: CASSLLAGQETQYF
cdr3_nt: TGTGCCAGCAGCTTGTTGGCCGGGCAAGAGACCCAGTACTTC

cdr3_length: 15
v_call: TRBV6-5
d_call: -
j_call: TRBJ2-7
clone_size: -
cdr3_aa: CASSESGTATYEQYF
cdr3_nt: TGTGCCAGCAGCGAATCCGGGACGGCCACCTACGAGCAGTACTTC

cdr3_length: 15
v_call: TRBV5-4
d_call: TRBD2
j_call: TRBJ2-5
clone_size: -
cdr3_aa: CASSLVAGGGETQYF
cdr3_nt: TGTGCCAGCAGCTTGGTGGCGGGAGGCGGGGAGACCCAGTACTTC

cdr3_length: 15
v_call: TRBV10-2
d_call: TRBD1
j_call: TRBJ2-1
clone_size: few
cdr3_aa: CASTGTDRGNNEQFF
cdr3_nt: TGCGCCAGCACCGGCACGGACAGGGGAAACAATGAGCAGTTCTTC

cdr3_length: 15
v_call: TRBV13
d_call: -
j_call: TRBJ1-1
clone_size: -
cdr3_aa: CASSLERGLDTEAFF
cdr3_nt: TGTGCCAGCAGCTTAGAACGGGGACTGGATACTGAAGCTTTCTTT

cdr3_length: 17
v_call: TRBV21-1
d_call: -
j_call: TRBJ1-5
clone_size: -
cdr3_aa: CASSNKESRGPYQPQHF
cdr3_nt: TGTGCCAGCAGCAATAAGGAATCCAGGGGGCCCTATCAGCCCCAGCATTTT

cdr3_length: 15
v_call: TRBV11-3
d_call: -
j_call: TRBJ2-1
clone_size: -
cdr3_aa: CASSFGGPTYNEQFF
cdr3_nt: TGTGCCAGCAGCTTCGGAGGGCCCACCTACAATGAGCAGTTCTTC

cdr3_length: 15
v_call: TRBV19
d_call: TRBD2
j_call: TRBJ2-1
clone_size: -
cdr3_aa: CASSIGVSGSTEQFF
cdr3_nt: TGTGCCAGTAGTATAGGGGTTAGCGGGAGTACTGAGCAGTTCTTC

cdr3_length: 15
v_call: TRBV5-1
d_call: TRBD1
j_call: TRBJ2-7
clone_size: once
cdr3_aa: CASSLGTGGSYEQYF
cdr3_nt: TGCGCCAGCAGCTTGGGGACAGGGGGCTCCTACGAGCAGTACTTC

cdr3_length: 15
v_call: TRBV4-2
d_call: TRBD1
j_call: TRBJ2-7
clone_size: -
cdr3_aa: CASSQNAGGSFEQYF
cdr3_nt: TGTGCCAGCAGCCAAAACGCAGGGGGCTCGTTCGAGCAGTACTTC

cdr3_length: 12
v_call: TRBV12-5
d_call: -
j_call: TRBJ2-7
clone_size: -
cdr3_aa: CASGATRYEQYF
cdr3_nt: TGTGCTAGTGGTGCAACACGCTACGAGCAGTACTTC

cdr3_length: 15
v_call: TRBV4-3
d_call: -
j_call: TRBJ2-7
clone_size: -
cdr3_aa: CASSQETGRVYEQYF
cdr3_nt: TGCGCCAGCAGCCAAGAAACAGGCCGGGTCTACGAGCAGTACTTC

cdr3_length: 16
v_call: TRBV19
d_call: -
j_call: TRBJ2-2
clone_size: -
cdr3_aa: CASSDLTGGNTGELFF
cdr3_nt: TGTGCCAGTAGTGATCTCACCGGGGGAAACACCGGGGAGCTGTTTTTT

cdr3_length: 15
v_call: TRBV7-9
d_call: TRBD2
j_call: TRBJ2-3
clone_size: -
cdr3_aa: CASSWTSGSTDTQYF
cdr3_nt: TGTGCCAGCAGCTGGACTAGCGGGAGCACAGATACGCAGTATTTT

cdr3_length: 14
v_call: TRBV4-1
d_call: -
j_call: TRBJ2-5
clone_size: -
cdr3_aa: CASSQGDRMETQYF
cdr3_nt: TGCGCCAGCAGCCAAGGGGATAGGATGGAGACCCAGTACTTC

cdr3_length: 18
v_call: TRBV28
d_call: -
j_call: TRBJ2-7
clone_size: once
cdr3_aa: CASSLGVRTAISSYEQYF
cdr3_nt: TGTGCCAGCAGTTTAGGGGTGCGGACGGCGATAAGCTCCTACGAGCAGTACTTC

cdr3_length: 11
v_call: TRBV6-6
d_call: -
j_call: TRBJ1-2
clone_size: -
cdr3_aa: CASRQEYGYTF
cdr3_nt: TGTGCCAGCAGGCAGGAATATGGCTACACCTTC

cdr3_length: 18
v_call: TRBV7-2
d_call: -
j_call: TRBJ2-4
clone_size: -
cdr3_aa: CASSLGVGTSMAKNIQYF
cdr3_nt: TGTGCCAGCAGCTTAGGTGTAGGGACCTCGATGGCCAAAAACATTCAGTACTTC

cdr3_length: 16
v_call: TRBV9
d_call: -
j_call: TRBJ2-3
clone_size: -
cdr3_aa: CASSVGGGVGTDTQYF
cdr3_nt: TGTGCCAGCAGCGTAGGTGGGGGCGTAGGCACAGATACGCAGTATTTT

cdr3_length: 12
v_call: TRBV5-1
d_call: -
j_call: TRBJ1-2
clone_size: -
cdr3_aa: CASRGADYGYTF
cdr3_nt: TGCGCCAGCAGGGGGGCGGACTATGGCTACACCTTC

cdr3_length: 15
v_call: TRBV4-1
d_call: -
j_call: TRBJ1-1
clone_size: -
cdr3_aa: CASSQGGGLNTEAFF
cdr3_nt: TGCGCCAGCAGCCAAGGTGGGGGGTTGAACACTGAAGCTTTCTTT

cdr3_length: 12
v_call: TRBV7-6
d_call: -
j_call: TRBJ2-7
clone_size: -
cdr3_aa: CASSEGVNEQYF
cdr3_nt: TGTGCCAGCAGCGAAGGAGTAAACGAGCAGTACTTC

cdr3_length: 15
v_call: TRBV14
d_call: -
j_call: TRBJ2-7
clone_size: -
cdr3_aa: CASSQDEALPYEQYF
cdr3_nt: TGTGCCAGCAGCCAAGATGAAGCGTTACCCTACGAGCAGTACTTC

cdr3_length: 13
v_call: TRBV27
d_call: TRBD1
j_call: TRBJ1-2
clone_size: -
cdr3_aa: CASSWGTDYGYTF
cdr3_nt: TGTGCCAGCAGTTGGGGGACAGACTATGGCTACACCTTC

cdr3_length: 15
v_call: TRBV27
d_call: -
j_call: TRBJ2-7
clone_size: -
cdr3_aa: CASSPRGTTYYEQYF
cdr3_nt: TGTGCCAGCAGTCCGAGGGGAACGACGTACTACGAGCAGTACTTC

cdr3_length: 15
v_call: TRBV5-8
d_call: -
j_call: TRBJ2-3
clone_size: -
cdr3_aa: CASSLGLPPADTQYF
cdr3_nt: TGTGCCAGCAGCTTGGGACTCCCCCCCGCAGATACGCAGTATTTT

cdr3_length: 13
v_call: TRBV5-3
d_call: -
j_call: TRBJ2-5
clone_size: few
cdr3_aa: CARSPGFGETQYF
cdr3_nt: TGTGCCAGAAGTCCAGGGTTTGGAGAGACCCAGTACTTC

cdr3_length: 14
v_call: TRBV25-1
d_call: -
j_call: TRBJ2-7
clone_size: -
cdr3_aa: CASSDYRPPYEQYF
cdr3_nt: TGTGCCAGCAGTGACTACAGGCCTCCCTACGAGCAGTACTTC

cdr3_length: 14
v_call: TRBV5-1
d_call: -
j_call: TRBJ1-1
clone_size: -
cdr3_aa: CASSLGTVNTEAFF
cdr3_nt: TGCGCCAGCAGCCTGGGCACGGTGAACACTGAAGCTTTCTTT

cdr3_length: 18
v_call: TRBV4-1
d_call: -
j_call: TRBJ2-7
clone_size: -
cdr3_aa: CASSQDGFGGGSLGEQYF
cdr3_nt: TGCGCCAGCAGCCAAGACGGATTCGGAGGGGGCTCCCTGGGGGAGCAGTACTTC

cdr3_length: 16
v_call: TRBV4-3
d_call: -
j_call: TRBJ1-1
clone_size: -
cdr3_aa: CASSQGVGFSDTEAFF
cdr3_nt: TGCGCCAGCAGCCAAGGGGTAGGGTTTTCGGACACTGAAGCTTTCTTT

cdr3_length: 18
v_call: TRBV4-1
d_call: TRBD2
j_call: TRBJ2-7
clone_size: -
cdr3_aa: CASSTEQRTSGNSYEQYF
cdr3_nt: TGCGCCAGCAGCACGGAACAGAGGACTAGCGGGAACTCCTACGAGCAGTACTTC

cdr3_length: 12
v_call: TRBV5-1
d_call: -
j_call: TRBJ2-1
clone_size: -
cdr3_aa: CASSLAEREQFF
cdr3_nt: TGCGCCAGCAGCCTAGCAGAGCGTGAGCAGTTCTTC

cdr3_length: 13
v_call: TRBV11-2
d_call: TRBD2
j_call: TRBJ2-1
clone_size: -
cdr3_aa: CASSRTRDNEQFF
cdr3_nt: TGTGCCAGCAGCCGGACTAGAGACAATGAGCAGTTCTTC

cdr3_length: 13
v_call: TRBV27
d_call: -
j_call: TRBJ2-7
clone_size: -
cdr3_aa: CASSIDRDYEQYF
cdr3_nt: TGTGCCAGCAGCATAGATAGAGACTACGAGCAGTACTTC

cdr3_length: 15
v_call: TRBV19
d_call: -
j_call: TRBJ2-5
clone_size: -
cdr3_aa: CASSIQGGLGETQYF
cdr3_nt: TGTGCCAGTAGTATCCAGGGGGGCTTAGGAGAGACCCAGTACTTC

cdr3_length: 15
v_call: TRBV7-9
d_call: -
j_call: TRBJ2-5
clone_size: -
cdr3_aa: CASRPGTAGEETQYF
cdr3_nt: TGTGCCAGCAGGCCCGGGACCGCAGGGGAGGAGACCCAGTACTTC

cdr3_length: 13
v_call: TRBV28
d_call: -
j_call: TRBJ1-5
clone_size: -
cdr3_aa: CASSFQGGQPQHF
cdr3_nt: TGTGCCAGCAGTTTTCAGGGAGGTCAGCCCCAGCATTTT

cdr3_length: 13
v_call: TRBV7-9
d_call: -
j_call: TRBJ2-7
clone_size: -
cdr3_aa: CASSLAGAYEQYF
cdr3_nt: TGTGCCAGCAGCTTAGCAGGCGCCTACGAGCAGTACTTC

cdr3_length: 13
v_call: TRBV7-2
d_call: -
j_call: TRBJ2-3
clone_size: -
cdr3_aa: CASSLEGRYTQYF
cdr3_nt: TGTGCCAGCAGCTTAGAGGGGCGATATACGCAGTATTTT

cdr3_length: 9
v_call: TRBV7-2
d_call: -
j_call: TRBJ2-1
clone_size: -
cdr3_aa: CASSHEYFF
cdr3_nt: TGTGCCAGCAGCCACGAGTATTTCTTC

cdr3_length: 13
v_call: TRBV2
d_call: -
j_call: TRBJ1-5
clone_size: -
cdr3_aa: CASTLTGTQPQHF
cdr3_nt: TGTGCCAGCACTTTGACAGGTACACAGCCCCAGCATTTT

cdr3_length: 13
v_call: TRBV5-1
d_call: -
j_call: TRBJ1-1
clone_size: -
cdr3_aa: CASSLEVNTEAFF
cdr3_nt: TGCGCCAGCAGCTTGGAGGTAAACACTGAAGCTTTCTTT

cdr3_length: 15
v_call: TRBV4-3
d_call: TRBD2
j_call: TRBJ2-7
clone_size: -
cdr3_aa: CASSQDQRGNYEQYF
cdr3_nt: TGCGCCAGCAGCCAAGACCAGCGGGGAAACTACGAGCAGTACTTC

cdr3_length: 14
v_call: TRBV10-2
d_call: TRBD2
j_call: TRBJ2-1
clone_size: -
cdr3_aa: CATGGALTSNEQFF
cdr3_nt: TGCGCCACGGGAGGGGCCCTAACCTCCAATGAGCAGTTCTTC

cdr3_length: 11
v_call: TRBV7-9
d_call: -
j_call: TRBJ2-1
clone_size: -
cdr3_aa: CASSIINEQFF
cdr3_nt: TGTGCCAGCAGCATAATCAATGAGCAGTTCTTC

cdr3_length: 15
v_call: TRBV5-1
d_call: TRBD1
j_call: TRBJ1-1
clone_size: -
cdr3_aa: CASSLGDRGQTEAFF
cdr3_nt: TGCGCCAGCAGCTTGGGCGACAGGGGGCAGACTGAAGCTTTCTTT

cdr3_length: 13
v_call: TRBV5-6
d_call: -
j_call: TRBJ1-2
clone_size: -
cdr3_aa: CASSTQGSNGYTF
cdr3_nt: TGTGCCAGCAGCACCCAGGGTTCGAATGGCTACACCTTC

cdr3_length: 15
v_call: TRBV19
d_call: -
j_call: TRBJ2-3
clone_size: few
cdr3_aa: CASSISAVFTDTQYF
cdr3_nt: TGTGCCAGTAGTATCTCCGCGGTTTTCACAGATACGCAGTATTTT

cdr3_length: 16
v_call: TRBV18
d_call: TRBD2
j_call: TRBJ2-1
clone_size: -
cdr3_aa: CASSPTGTSGSGEQFF
cdr3_nt: TGTGCCAGCTCCCCGACCGGGACTAGCGGGAGCGGTGAGCAGTTCTTC

cdr3_length: 14
v_call: TRBV27
d_call: -
j_call: TRBJ1-1
clone_size: -
cdr3_aa: CASSLLVGNTEAFF
cdr3_nt: TGTGCCAGCAGTTTACTGGTGGGGAACACTGAAGCTTTCTTT

cdr3_length: 17
v_call: TRBV4-1
d_call: TRBD2
j_call: TRBJ2-1
clone_size: -
cdr3_aa: CASSQDQAAGTSVQQFF
cdr3_nt: TGCGCCAGCAGCCAAGATCAGGCGGCCGGGACTAGCGTGCAGCAGTTCTTC

cdr3_length: 16
v_call: TRBV4-1
d_call: TRBD2
j_call: TRBJ2-3
clone_size: once
cdr3_aa: CASSQIGTSYTDTQYF
cdr3_nt: TGCGCCAGCAGCCAGATTGGGACTAGCTACACAGATACGCAGTATTTT